Shown below are 9 T cell receptor beta chains from a single sample sequenced in a study of beta chain features in type 1 diabetes. The study reverse transcribed the entire isolated RNA, so it sequenced expressed TCRB transcripts. Assay used: immunoSEQ multiplex PCR; TCRdb lists only in-frame clones, some missing. The sample has 860,000 or so clones, 17% seen once. Material: naive CD4+ T cells from blood. All receptors come from a woman between 18 and 30 years old in good health.

The J gene is TRBJ2-1, the V gene TRBV9; no clear D. Germline V gives CDR1 SGDLS, CDR2 YYNGEE. V shed 0 bases and J shed 1 base, with 8 bases lying between them. This CDR3 is 15 amino acids long. The CDR3 nucleotides read TGTGCCAGCAGCGTAGACGTTTATTCCTACAATGAGCAGTTCTTC. Encoded protein: CASSVDVYSYNEQFF.

The chain employs TRBV28 and TRBJ2-1; 7 nucleotides agree with TRBD1. J was trimmed by 4 bases and V by 5 bases; bases with no gene match: 2. Germline lookup yields CDR1 MDHEN and CDR2 SYDVKM. The CDR3 loop spans 13 amino acids. The CDR3 reads CASSPQGYNEQFF. The CDR3 DNA follows: TGTGCCAGCAGTCCACAGGGGTACAATGAGCAGTTCTTC. The full variable domain, in which reference TRBV28 and TRBJ2-1 provide the parts outside the CDR3, is DVKVTQSSRYLVKRTGEKVFLECVQDMDHENMFWYRQDPGLGLRLIYFSYDVKMKEKGDIPEGYSVSREKKERFSLILESASTNQTSMYLCASSPQGYNEQFFGPGTRLTVL.

The V gene is TRBV6-1, the J gene TRBJ2-1, with D unresolved. The CDR3 covers 14 residues. The germline V gene encodes CDR1 MNHNS and CDR2 SASEGT. V lost 7 bases to trimming and J lost 5 bases, with 15 bases between them. CDR3 region: CASKKLTENNEQFF. In nucleotides, the CDR3 is TGTGCCAGCAAAAAGTTAACGGAAAACAATGAGCAGTTCTTC.

Only a few counts were recorded for this clone. The chain recombines TRBV4-2 with TRBJ1-3; D is uncertain. Trimming took off 2 bases at V and 3 bases at J, with 11 bases between the two ends. The CDR3 spans 15 residues. Germline-derived CDR1 and CDR2 are LGHNA and YNFKEQ. The CDR3 spells CASSQPPVGGNTIYF. The CDR3 bases are TGTGCCAGCAGCCAACCACCCGTCGGTGGAAACACCATATATTTT.

This clone was detected a few times. The CDR3 is CASSFRLGGNTIYF. The CDR3 coding sequence is TGTGCCAGCAGCTTCCGATTGGGAGGAAACACCATATATTTT. This chain links TRBV7-2 with TRBJ1-3; D call uncertain. The CDR3 totals 14 residues. The V end was cut by 3 bases, the J end by 4 bases, with 10 bases between. Germline V gene lookup returns CDR1 SGHTA and CDR2 FQGNSA.

There are a few counts of this clone. CDR3 region: CSVARLAGELQFF. The CDR3 region has the DNA TGCAGCGTTGCCCGACTAGCGGGGGAACTACAGTTCTTC. V gene TRBV29-1 combines with J gene TRBJ2-1; 12 bases map to TRBD2. Per germline, CDR1 SQVTM and CDR2 ANQGSEA. This CDR3 has 13 amino acids. Trimming took 4 bases from V and 13 from J; bases not matched to a gene: 8.

This clone turned up a few times. Here the CDR3 reads CASSLATLVEVAFF. In DNA, the CDR3 is TGTGCCAGCAGCCTAGCAACCCTAGTCGAAGTGGCTTTCTTT. V is TRBV28 and J is TRBJ1-1, with D unclear. The germline V gene has CDR1 MDHEN and CDR2 SYDVKM. The CDR3 extends over 14 amino acids. Trimming stripped 6 bases from V and 11 bases from J, with 22 bases between.

Only a few counts were recorded for this clone. The chain employs TRBV27 and TRBJ2-5; no clear D. V was trimmed by 2 bases and J by 2 bases, leaving 12 bases between them. The germline V gene has CDR1 MNHEY and CDR2 SMNVEV (reference sequence). The CDR3 runs to 15 residues. In DNA form, the CDR3 reads TGTGCCAGCAGTTTAAGACCGGGTCGACAAGAGACCCAGTACTTC. Translating it yields CASSLRPGRQETQYF.

This sequence joins TRBV10-3 and TRBJ2-6; D perhaps matches TRBD1 (5 bases). V was clipped by 6 bases and J by 2 bases, with 17 bases between them. Germline V gene sequence: CDR1 ENHRY, CDR2 SYGVKD. This CDR3 contains 17 residues. The CDR3 is CAISDIPGLAGANVLTF. The CDR3 region has the DNA TGTGCCATCAGCGATATTCCAGGGTTGGCTGGGGCCAACGTCCTGACTTTC.